Listed here are 32 T cell receptor beta chains from one sample, sequenced in a study of regulatory T cells in long-lasting Graves disease. Arm-PCR of CDR3 regions with iRepertoire HTBI primers generated TCR beta libraries. TCRdb processed the multiplex PCR reads anew with MiXCR; each CDR3 protein has one entry. The sample yields roughly 410,000 distinct CDR3 sequences, 15% seen once. Time point: newly diagnosed GD, antithyroid drugs for less than 3 months. From RNA extracted from PBMCs, the TCR library was made. The data also belong to a second study, concerning T cells in Graves' hyperthyroidism and ophthalmopathy.

The sequencing used peripheral blood mononuclear cells (PBMCs), collected at new diagnosis, from a patient treated with antithyroid drugs. The source is a woman in her forties with Graves disease.

This clonotype was observed at least ten times. The V and J genes are TRBV28 and TRBJ2-7, with 10 bases fitting TRBD2. The germline V gene encodes CDR1 MDHEN and CDR2 SYDVKM. This CDR3 has 17 residues. V trimming: 1 base; J trimming: 3 bases; junction bases outside the gene matches: 9. CDR3 amino acids: CASSLLRNSGGFYEQYF. The DNA for the CDR3 is TGTGCCAGCAGTTTATTAAGGAATAGCGGGGGGTTCTACGAGCAGTACTTC.

This clonotype has at least ten counts. J is TRBJ1-1 and V is TRBV4-3; D not resolved. The V gene lost 0 bases and the J gene lost 10 bases, with 12 bases spanning the gap. The germline CDR1 and CDR2 sequences are LGHNA and YSLEER. The CDR3 loop spans 13 amino acids. CDR3 in DNA: TGCGCCAGCAGCCAAGACGGTGAACGTGGAGCTTTCTTT. This codes for CASSQDGERGAFF.

This clonotype was observed a few times. The V and J genes are TRBV11-3 and TRBJ2-1; D is uncertain. CDR1 SGHNT and CDR2 YENEEA come from the germline V gene. Trimming cost V 3 bases and J 5 bases, with 14 bases left between them. The CDR3 is 15 amino acids. The DNA of the CDR3 is TGTGCCAGCAGCTTCGTCCTAAACCAGAACAATGAGCAGTTCTTC. Residues: CASSFVLNQNNEQFF.

V is TRBV12-3 or TRBV12-4 and J is TRBJ2-7; D is unresolved. The V end lost 5 bases, the J end lost 3 bases, and 8 bases lay between the germline ends. There are 12 residues in the CDR3. The CDR3 sequence: CASSVNSYEQYF. Here the CDR3 DNA reads TGTGCCAGCAGTGTAAATAGCTACGAGCAGTACTTC.

This clonotype was seen ten or more times. The chain is built from TRBV6-2 or TRBV6-3 and TRBJ1-1; D is uncertain. The CDR3 is made up of 14 amino acids. Trimming left V 6 bases short and J 3 bases short, with 14 bases between. CDR1 and CDR2 (germline): MNHEY, SVGEGT. This CDR3 reads CASSLAGSDTEAFF. The CDR3 region has the DNA TGTGCCAGCAGCCTCGCCGGGTCGGACACTGAAGCTTTCTTT.

This clonotype was observed at least ten times. This chain connects TRBV5-1 to TRBJ1-4; 7 positions agree with TRBD1. After removal of 3 bases from V and 0 bases from J, the junction contained 5 bases not matched to a gene. CDR1 and CDR2 (germline): SGHRS, YFSETQ. CDR3 length: 16 amino acids. This chain's CDR3 is CASSSTGQPTNEKLFF. DNA for the CDR3: TGCGCCAGCAGCTCGACGGGACAGCCAACTAATGAAAAACTGTTTTTT.

This clonotype appeared many times. The chain joins TRBV12-3 or TRBV12-4 to TRBJ2-5, with a possible D match to TRBD2 (5 bases). The CDR3 spans 15 residues. Trimming shortened V by 5 bases and J by 3 bases, and 16 bases separated the two germline ends. Here the CDR3 DNA reads TGTGCCAGCAGTGACGAACTTGAGAGGGAAGAGACCCAGTACTTC. Its protein is CASSDELEREETQYF.

This clonotype was seen repeatedly, ten times or more. This chain links TRBV7-2 with TRBJ2-1; D is unresolved. V lost 2 bases, J lost 7 bases, and 6 bases lay in between. Germline CDR1 SGHTA, CDR2 FQGNSA. There are 12 residues in the CDR3. CDR3 region: CASSLSRNEQFF. DNA of the CDR3: TGTGCCAGCAGCTTATCGAGGAATGAGCAGTTCTTC.

This clonotype was counted at least ten times. This chain joins TRBV28 and TRBJ2-3; TRBD2 aligns across 16 bases. After removal of 2 bases from V and 14 bases from J, the junction contained 10 bases not matched to a gene. The CDR3 loop spans 16 amino acids. CDR1 is MDHEN and CDR2 is SYDVKM in the germline V gene. CDR3: CASSLPGTSGRGLVYF. CDR3 nucleotide sequence: TGTGCCAGCAGTTTACCCGGGACTAGCGGGAGGGGCCTAGTGTATTTT. Together with reference TRBV28 and TRBJ2-3, the CDR3 gives the full variable domain: DVKVTQSSRYLVKRTGEKVFLECVQDMDHENMFWYRQDPGLGLRLIYFSYDVKMKEKGDIPEGYSVSREKKERFSLILESASTNQTSMYLCASSLPGTSGRGLVYFGPGTRLTVL.

This clonotype showed up just a few times. This chain links TRBV15 with TRBJ2-3; tentative D call: TRBD2 (5 bases). Germline V gene data show CDR1 as LNHNV and CDR2 as YYDKDF (reference sequence). The V end lost 5 bases, the J end lost 0 bases, and 15 bases lay between the germline ends. The CDR3 contains 16 residues. The chain's CDR3 is CATSRRGYSSTDTQYF. In DNA form, the CDR3 reads TGTGCCACCAGCCGCCGAGGGTATTCTAGCACAGATACGCAGTATTTT.

This clonotype occurred a few times. This rearrangement joins TRBV20-1 to TRBJ2-7; no clear D gene. Germline values: CDR1 DFQATT, CDR2 SNEGSKA (reference sequence). This CDR3 has 12 residues. Trimming pared 6 bases from V and 0 bases from J, leaving 9 bases between. CDR3 DNA: TGCAGTGCCCACCCGAGCTCCTACGAGCAGTACTTC. Translation gives CSAHPSSYEQYF.

At least ten counts were recorded for this clonotype. V usage is TRBV11-3 and J usage is TRBJ2-5, with 13 positions matching TRBD2. This CDR3 contains 18 residues. The ends lost 5 bases at V and 9 bases at J; junction bases unmatched: 18. Germline V gene data show CDR1 as SGHNT and CDR2 as YENEEA. CDR3 nucleotides: TGTGCCAGCAGCCCCCGGAGTGGGACTAGCGGGAAATATGGGGCCCAGTACTTC. The encoded protein is CASSPRSGTSGKYGAQYF. Full variable domain (remainder filled in from reference TRBV11-3 and TRBJ2-5): EAGVVQSPRYKIIEKKQPVAFWCNPISGHNTLYWYLQNLGQGPELLIRYENEEAVDDSQLPKDRFSAERLKGVDSTLKIQPAELGDSAVYLCASSPRSGTSGKYGAQYFGPGTRLLVL.

The sample holds many counts of this clonotype. The chain employs TRBV11-2 and TRBJ1-2; the D is unclear. The V end lost 0 bases, the J end lost 5 bases, and 7 bases lay between the germline ends. Germline-derived CDR1 and CDR2 are SGHAT and FQNNGV. The CDR3 has 13 residues. CDR3 DNA: TGTGCCAGCAGCTTAGATTCGGCATATGGCTACACCTTC. Amino acids: CASSLDSAYGYTF. The variable domain in full, with the rest retrieved from reference TRBV11-2 and TRBJ1-2, is EAGVAQSPRYKIIEKRQSVAFWCNPISGHATLYWYQQILGQGPKLLIQFQNNGVVDDSQLPKDRFSAERLKGVDSTLKIQPAKLEDSAVYLCASSLDSAYGYTFGSGTRLTVV.

This clonotype was counted at least ten times. The chain couples TRBV7-2 to TRBJ2-1; 8 bases line up with TRBD2. Germline V CDR1 and CDR2: SGHTA, FQGNSA. This CDR3 is built from 16 residues. V dropped 5 bases and J dropped 10; count of bases not matched to a gene: 16. In DNA, the CDR3 is TGTGCCAGCAGCCCCGGTACGGGACTAGTCTCCAGGGAGCAGTTCTTC. This gives the protein CASSPGTGLVSREQFF.

This clonotype was found many times. This rearrangement joins TRBV24-1 to TRBJ2-3; D is uncertain. The V end was cut by 1 base, the J end by 3 bases, with 10 bases between. CDR3 length: 15 amino acids. Germline values: CDR1 KGHDR, CDR2 SFDVKD. CDR3 loop: CATSDFSGATDTQYF. CDR3 DNA: TGTGCCACCAGTGATTTTTCAGGAGCGACAGATACGCAGTATTTT.

This clonotype was seen repeatedly, ten times or more. The J gene is TRBJ2-3, the V gene TRBV30; weak D call: TRBD2 (5 bases). This CDR3 has 14 residues. The V end lost 0 bases, the J end lost 6 bases, and 13 bases lay between the germline ends. The germline gives CDR1 GTSNPN, CDR2 SVGIG (reference sequence). The DNA of the CDR3 is TGTGCCTGGAGTGTACACGGGGTCAGCGATACGCAGTATTTT. Protein sequence: CAWSVHGVSDTQYF. Drawing the rest from reference TRBV30 and TRBJ2-3, the complete variable domain is SQTIHQWPATLVQPVGSPLSLECTVEGTSNPNLYWYRQAAGRGLQLLFYSVGIGQISSEVPQNLSASRPQDRQFILSSKKLLLSDSGFYLCAWSVHGVSDTQYFGPGTRLTVL.

This clonotype was detected many times. The chain links TRBV2 to TRBJ2-1; 11 positions match TRBD2. CDR3 length: 18 amino acids. V lost 6 bases and J lost 0; bases outside the gene matches: 10. Germline assignment: CDR1 SNHLY and CDR2 FYNNEI. CDR3 in DNA: TGTGCCAGCAGGAATCTAGCGGGAGGAAGAAGCTCCTACAATGAGCAGTTCTTC. The encoded protein is CASRNLAGGRSSYNEQFF.

This chain connects TRBV7-9 to TRBJ2-3, with D unclear. Germline V CDR1 and CDR2: SEHNR, FQNEAQ (reference sequence). CDR3 size: 14 residues. Trimming left V 2 bases short and J 2 bases short, with 8 bases between. CDR3 sequence reads: CASSLRGLTDTQYF. CDR3 in DNA: TGTGCCAGCAGCTTAAGAGGCCTCACAGATACGCAGTATTTT.

This clonotype showed up many times. This sequence joins TRBV6-2 or TRBV6-3 and TRBJ2-7; weak D call: TRBD2 (5 bases). The CDR3 is 14 amino acids. Trimming cost V 3 bases and J 3 bases, with 12 bases left between them. Germline lookup yields CDR1 MNHEY and CDR2 SVGEGT. CDR3 protein: CASSYRTGDYEQYF. For the CDR3, the DNA is TGTGCCAGCAGTTATAGGACCGGGGACTACGAGCAGTACTTC.

This clonotype showed up just a few times. The chain recombines TRBV20-1 with TRBJ1-5; TRBD1 aligns across 10 bases. The V gene's germline CDR1 is DFQATT and CDR2 SNEGSKA (reference sequence). This CDR3 has 15 amino acids. After removal of 3 bases from V and 7 bases from J, the junction contained 9 bases not matched to a gene. The CDR3 DNA is TGCAGTGCTAGCGGGACAGGGGACCCCCGACAGCCCCAGCATTTT. It is translated as CSASGTGDPRQPQHF.

The V call is TRBV12-3 or TRBV12-4, the J call TRBJ2-3; TRBD2 matches 7 bases. CDR3 length: 16 amino acids. With V trimmed by 3 bases and J by 2 bases, 8 bases remained unmatched. For the CDR3, the DNA is TGTGCCAGCAGTTTTGGCCGAGCGGGAAACACAGATACGCAGTATTTT. Translating gives CASSFGRAGNTDTQYF.

Many counts were recorded for this clonotype. This chain's CDR3 is CASSEATGGSTDTQYF. As DNA, the CDR3 is TGTGCCAGCAGTGAAGCGACAGGGGGGAGCACAGATACGCAGTATTTT. The chain couples TRBV2 to TRBJ2-3, with 9 bases matching TRBD1. The CDR3 runs 16 residues. Unmatched junction bases numbered 1, after V lost 0 bases and J lost 0 bases. From germline, CDR1 is SNHLY and CDR2 FYNNEI.

This clonotype was counted only a few times. The chain carries TRBV6-9 and TRBJ1-1; 7 nucleotides agree with TRBD1. Germline CDR1 MNHGY, CDR2 SVAAGI. The CDR3 has 16 residues. With 3 bases clipped from V and 0 bases from J, the junction kept 7 bases outside the gene matches. In nucleotides, the CDR3 is TGTGCCAGCAGTTACTCAGGGACAGCCATGAACACTGAAGCTTTCTTT. Protein: CASSYSGTAMNTEAFF.

The V and J genes are TRBV9 and TRBJ2-3, with 7 positions matching TRBD2. Looked up from germline, CDR1 is SGDLS and CDR2 is YYNGEE. The CDR3 consists of 16 residues. J lost 4 bases, V lost 3 bases, and 11 bases had no gene match. CDR3 region: CASSEGTSGIADTQYF. As DNA, the CDR3 is TGTGCCAGCAGCGAGGGTACCAGCGGGATCGCAGATACGCAGTATTTT. Full variable domain (missing parts from reference TRBV9 and TRBJ2-3): DSGVTQTPKHLITATGQRVTLRCSPRSGDLSVYWYQQSLDQGLQFLIQYYNGEERAKGNILERFSAQQFPDLHSELNLSSLELGDSALYFCASSEGTSGIADTQYFGPGTRLTVL.

This clonotype was seen a few times. A much larger clone differs from this one at a single base, so this may be a read error. This chain connects TRBV12-3 or TRBV12-4 to TRBJ2-7; 7 nucleotides line up with TRBD2. This CDR3 is 14 amino acids long. CDR3 DNA: TGTGCCGGCAGTCCCCGGGGACTACTCTACGAGCAGTACTTC. It is translated as CAGSPRGLLYEQYF.

This clonotype was seen repeatedly, ten times or more. One junction end disagrees with the germline gene, perhaps due to a read error. The genes are TRBV5-1 and TRBJ2-3; 12 nucleotides match TRBD2. Germline CDR1 reads SGHRS; CDR2 reads YFSETQ. The CDR3 has 17 residues. CDR3 coding DNA: TGTGCCAGCAGCTTGAGACTAGCGGGAGCCCCCACAGATACGCAGTATTTT. Translating it yields CASSLRLAGAPTDTQYF.

This sequence joins TRBV6-1 and TRBJ1-2; 8 nucleotides line up with TRBD1. J was trimmed by 7 bases and V by 6 bases; bases with no gene match: 7. Per the germline V gene, CDR1 is MNHNS and CDR2 is SASEGT. The CDR3 contains 13 residues. This CDR3 reads CASSLTGDIGYTF. CDR3 bases: TGTGCCAGCAGCCTGACAGGGGATATTGGCTACACCTTC.

This clonotype was seen many times. This chain connects TRBV20-1 to TRBJ2-1; 13 bases align to TRBD2. Germline trimming cut 1 base from V and 4 bases from J; bases unmatched to any gene: 13. The length of the CDR3 is 19 residues. From germline, CDR1 is DFQATT and CDR2 SNEGSKA (reference sequence). The CDR3 spells CSARARTSGRRGGYNEQFF. The CDR3 DNA follows: TGCAGTGCTAGAGCGAGGACTAGCGGGAGAAGGGGGGGATACAATGAGCAGTTCTTC.

This clonotype was counted at least ten times. The chain recombines TRBV29-1 with TRBJ2-3, with TRBD2 as a possible D gene (7 bases). Germline loops: CDR1 SQVTM, CDR2 ANQGSEA. The V end lost 7 bases, the J end lost 2 bases, and 13 bases lay between the germline ends. This CDR3 is built from 13 residues. The CDR3 spells CSANGGHTDTQYF. The CDR3 bases are TGCAGCGCCAACGGGGGGCACACAGATACGCAGTATTTT.

This clonotype was counted at least ten times. This chain links TRBV7-2 with TRBJ2-5, with 9 nucleotides matching TRBD2. The CDR3 is 15 residues long. Trimming cost V 5 bases and J 2 bases; bases outside gene matches: 6. Germline CDR1 SGHTA, CDR2 FQGNSA. The CDR3: CASSKRLADQETQYF. Here the CDR3 DNA reads TGTGCCAGCAGCAAACGACTAGCGGATCAAGAGACCCAGTACTTC.

This chain connects TRBV20-1 to TRBJ2-5; 10 bases align to TRBD1. This CDR3 region has 13 residues. CDR1 and CDR2 from the germline V gene are DFQATT and SNEGSKA (reference sequence). The ends lost 6 bases at V and 2 bases at J; junction bases unmatched: 3. This chain's CDR3 is CSARGQGQETQYF. CDR3 DNA: TGCAGTGCCAGGGGACAGGGGCAAGAGACCCAGTACTTC.

At least ten counts were recorded for this clonotype. This chain connects TRBV11-3 to TRBJ2-2; 7 positions match TRBD2. The junction had 8 bases not matched to a gene; V was cut back by 2 bases and J by 5 bases. The CDR3 sequence is 16 residues long. Germline values: CDR1 SGHNT, CDR2 YENEEA. The CDR3 nucleotides read TGTGCCAGCAGCTTAAGGACGGGAGGAGGGACCGGGGAGCTGTTTTTT. It encodes CASSLRTGGGTGELFF.